Described below is a single TCR beta chain sequence and its context. Profiling relied on immunoSEQ multiplex PCR, and the TCRdb table lists in-frame clones only, not all of them. The top ten hold about 4.8% of the sample, which has around 67,000 clones, about 86% seen once. This specimen comes from a study of a mutant IDH1 vaccine in newly diagnosed glioma. Germline V gene data show CDR1 as SGHTA and CDR2 as FQGNSA. This CDR3 is 16 amino acids long. V was trimmed by 5 bases and J by 2 bases, leaving 19 bases between them. Time point noted: baseline, week 1 (first vaccination visit). Treatment denoted: pre-vaccination baseline after standard-of-care therapy.

The chain carries TRBV7-2 and TRBJ2-7; D may be TRBD1 or TRBD2 (5 bases each). Sequencing was performed on peripheral blood mononuclear cells (PBMCs), taken from a glioma patient treated with radiotherapy, temozolomide or both. This receptor was identified in a woman under 30 with glioma. Some clones in this sample may be carry-over from other donors' samples. CDR3 coding DNA: TGTGCCAGCAGCATTCCCCGGGGCCCCGGGGCCTACGAGCAGTACTTC. It encodes CASSIPRGPGAYEQYF.